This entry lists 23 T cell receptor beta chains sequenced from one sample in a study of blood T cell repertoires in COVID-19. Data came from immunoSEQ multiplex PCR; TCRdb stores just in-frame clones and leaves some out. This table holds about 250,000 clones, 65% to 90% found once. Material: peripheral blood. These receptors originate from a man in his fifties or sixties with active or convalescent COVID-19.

CDR3 sequence (DNA): TGTGCCAGCAGCTTAGAAGCGGGGGGGTCAGATACGCAGTATTTT. Translated: CASSLEAGGSDTQYF. The chain joins TRBV11-2 to TRBJ2-3; 10 bases are a match to TRBD2. Looked up from germline, CDR1 is SGHAT and CDR2 is FQNNGV. The CDR3 sequence is 15 residues long. With V trimmed by 0 bases and J by 4 bases, 1 base remained unmatched.

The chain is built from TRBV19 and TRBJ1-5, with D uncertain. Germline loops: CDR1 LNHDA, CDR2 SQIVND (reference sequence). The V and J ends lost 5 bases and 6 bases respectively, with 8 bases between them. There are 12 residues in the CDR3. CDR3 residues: CASSSVPQPQHF. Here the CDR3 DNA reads TGTGCCAGTAGTTCTGTCCCTCAGCCCCAGCATTTT.

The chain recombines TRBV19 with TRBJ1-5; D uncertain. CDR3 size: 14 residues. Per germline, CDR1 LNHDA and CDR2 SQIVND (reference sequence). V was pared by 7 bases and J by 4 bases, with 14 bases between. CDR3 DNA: TGTGCCAGTACCTCAGTGGCGGGGAATCAGCCCCAGCATTTT. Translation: CASTSVAGNQPQHF. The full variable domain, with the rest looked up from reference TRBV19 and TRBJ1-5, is DGGITQSPKYLFRKEGQNVTLSCEQNLNHDAMYWYRQDPGQGLRLIYYSQIVNDFQKGDIAEGYSVSREKKESFPLTVTSAQKNPTAFYLCASTSVAGNQPQHFGDGTRLSIL.

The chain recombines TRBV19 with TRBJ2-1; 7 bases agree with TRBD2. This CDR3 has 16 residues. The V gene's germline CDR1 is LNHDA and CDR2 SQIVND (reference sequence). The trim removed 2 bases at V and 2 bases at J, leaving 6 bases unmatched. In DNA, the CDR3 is TGTGCCAGTAGTATAACCGGGGGGATGACCTACAATGAGCAGTTCTTC. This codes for CASSITGGMTYNEQFF.

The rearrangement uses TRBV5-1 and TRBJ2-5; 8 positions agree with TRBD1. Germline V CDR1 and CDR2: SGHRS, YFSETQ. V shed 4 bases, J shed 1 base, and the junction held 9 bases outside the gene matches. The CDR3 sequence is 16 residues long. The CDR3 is CASSRNPTGGQETQYF. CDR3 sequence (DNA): TGCGCCAGCAGCAGGAATCCTACAGGGGGCCAAGAGACCCAGTACTTC.

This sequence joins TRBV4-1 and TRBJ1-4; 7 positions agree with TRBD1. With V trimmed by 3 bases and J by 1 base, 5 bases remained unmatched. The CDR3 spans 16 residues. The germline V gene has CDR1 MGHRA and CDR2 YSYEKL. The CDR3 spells CASSQTGTGTNEKLFF. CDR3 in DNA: TGCGCCAGCAGCCAGACAGGGACGGGAACTAATGAAAAACTGTTTTTT.

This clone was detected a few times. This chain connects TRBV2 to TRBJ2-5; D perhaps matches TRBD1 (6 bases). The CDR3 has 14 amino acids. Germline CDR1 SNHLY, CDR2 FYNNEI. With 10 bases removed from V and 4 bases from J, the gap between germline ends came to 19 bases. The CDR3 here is CATRGSQGRETQYF. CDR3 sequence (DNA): TGTGCCACCAGAGGCTCCCAGGGGCGAGAGACCCAGTACTTC.

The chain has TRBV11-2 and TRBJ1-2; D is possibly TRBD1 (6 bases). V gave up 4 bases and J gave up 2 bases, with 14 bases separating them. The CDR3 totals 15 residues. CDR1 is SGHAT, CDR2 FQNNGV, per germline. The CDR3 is CASSSLGQGNYGYTF. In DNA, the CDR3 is TGTGCCAGCAGCTCCCTTGGCCAGGGGAACTATGGCTACACCTTC.

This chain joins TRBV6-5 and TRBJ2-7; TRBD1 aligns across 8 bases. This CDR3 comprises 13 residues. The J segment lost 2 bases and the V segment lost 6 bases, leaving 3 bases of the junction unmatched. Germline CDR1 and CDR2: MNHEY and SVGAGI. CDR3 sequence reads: CASRLQGAYEQYF. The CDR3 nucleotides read TGTGCCAGCAGATTACAGGGGGCCTACGAGCAGTACTTC.

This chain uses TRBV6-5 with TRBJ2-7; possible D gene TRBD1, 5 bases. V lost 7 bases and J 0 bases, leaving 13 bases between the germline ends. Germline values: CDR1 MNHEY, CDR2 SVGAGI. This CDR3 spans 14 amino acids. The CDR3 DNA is TGTGCCAGCAAGGAGTCAGGGCCCTCCTACGAGCAGTACTTC. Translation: CASKESGPSYEQYF.

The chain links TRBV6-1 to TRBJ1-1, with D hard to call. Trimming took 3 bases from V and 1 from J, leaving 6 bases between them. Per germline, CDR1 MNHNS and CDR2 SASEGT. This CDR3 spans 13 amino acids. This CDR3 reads CASSDQQNTEAFF. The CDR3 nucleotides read TGTGCCAGCAGTGACCAACAGAACACTGAAGCTTTCTTT.

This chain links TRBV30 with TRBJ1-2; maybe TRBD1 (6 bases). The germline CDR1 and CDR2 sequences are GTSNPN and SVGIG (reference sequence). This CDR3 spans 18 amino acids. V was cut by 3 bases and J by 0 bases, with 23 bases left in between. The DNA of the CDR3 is TGTGCCTGGAGAGGACGAAGGACAGCACCCGCAACTAACTATGGCTACACCTTC. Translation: CAWRGRRTAPATNYGYTF. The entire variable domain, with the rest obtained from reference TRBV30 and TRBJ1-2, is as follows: SQTIHQWPATLVQPVGSPLSLECTVEGTSNPNLYWYRQAAGRGLQLLFYSVGIGQISSEVPQNLSASRPQDRQFILSSKKLLLSDSGFYLCAWRGRRTAPATNYGYTFGSGTRLTVV.

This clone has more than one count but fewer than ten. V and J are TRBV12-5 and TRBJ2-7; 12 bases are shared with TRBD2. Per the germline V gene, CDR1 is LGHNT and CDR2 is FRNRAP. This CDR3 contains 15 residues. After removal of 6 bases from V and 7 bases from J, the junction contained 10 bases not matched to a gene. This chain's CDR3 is CASGLAGGPSGEQYF. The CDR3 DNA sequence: TGTGCTAGTGGACTAGCGGGAGGCCCTTCGGGGGAGCAGTACTTC.

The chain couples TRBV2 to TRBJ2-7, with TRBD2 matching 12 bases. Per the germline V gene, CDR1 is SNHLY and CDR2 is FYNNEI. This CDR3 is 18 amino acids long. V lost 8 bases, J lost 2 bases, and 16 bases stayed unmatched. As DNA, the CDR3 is TGTGCCAGCTACCCGGGGCTAGCGGGAGGGAAGTTCCCCTACGAGCAGTACTTC. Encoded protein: CASYPGLAGGKFPYEQYF. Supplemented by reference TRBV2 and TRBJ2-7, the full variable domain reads EPEVTQTPSHQVTQMGQEVILRCVPISNHLYFYWYRQILGQKVEFLVSFYNNEISEKSEIFDDQFSVERPDGSNFTLKIRSTKLEDSAMYFCASYPGLAGGKFPYEQYFGPGTRLTVT.

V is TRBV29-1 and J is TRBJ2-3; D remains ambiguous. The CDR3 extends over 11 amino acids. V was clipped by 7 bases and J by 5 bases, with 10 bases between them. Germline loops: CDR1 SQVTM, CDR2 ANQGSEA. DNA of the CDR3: TGCAGCGCCGGAGAAAGAGATACGCAGTATTTT. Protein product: CSAGERDTQYF.

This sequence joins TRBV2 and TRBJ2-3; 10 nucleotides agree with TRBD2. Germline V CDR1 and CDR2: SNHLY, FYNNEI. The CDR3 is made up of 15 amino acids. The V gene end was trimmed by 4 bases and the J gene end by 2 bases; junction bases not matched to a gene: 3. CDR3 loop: CASSGTSGLTDTQYF. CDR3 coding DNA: TGTGCCAGCAGTGGGACTAGCGGACTCACAGATACGCAGTATTTT. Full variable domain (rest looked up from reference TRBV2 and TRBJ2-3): EPEVTQTPSHQVTQMGQEVILRCVPISNHLYFYWYRQILGQKVEFLVSFYNNEISEKSEIFDDQFSVERPDGSNFTLKIRSTKLEDSAMYFCASSGTSGLTDTQYFGPGTRLTVL.

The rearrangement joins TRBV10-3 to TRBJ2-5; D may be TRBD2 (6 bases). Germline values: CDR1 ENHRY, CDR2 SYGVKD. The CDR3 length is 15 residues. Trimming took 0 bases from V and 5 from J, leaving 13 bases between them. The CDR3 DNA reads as TGTGCCATCAGTGAGTCGAGAAGTGGGGGGGAGACCCAGTACTTC. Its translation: CAISESRSGGETQYF.

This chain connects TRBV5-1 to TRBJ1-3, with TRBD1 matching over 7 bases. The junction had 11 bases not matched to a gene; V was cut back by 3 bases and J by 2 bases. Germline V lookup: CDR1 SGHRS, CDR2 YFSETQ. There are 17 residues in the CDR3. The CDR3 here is CASSSVPKGATGNTIYF. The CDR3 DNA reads TGCGCCAGCAGCTCTGTTCCCAAGGGGGCAACTGGAAACACCATATATTTT.

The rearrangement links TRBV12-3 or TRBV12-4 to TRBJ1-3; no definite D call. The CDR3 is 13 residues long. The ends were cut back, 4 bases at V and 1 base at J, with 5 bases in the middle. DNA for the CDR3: TGTGCCAGCAGTTCGCGATCTGGAAACACCATATATTTT. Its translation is CASSSRSGNTIYF.

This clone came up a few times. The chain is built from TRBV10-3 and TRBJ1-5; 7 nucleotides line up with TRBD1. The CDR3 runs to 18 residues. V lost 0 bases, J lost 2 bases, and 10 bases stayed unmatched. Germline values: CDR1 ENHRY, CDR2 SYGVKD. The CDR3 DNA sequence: TGTGCCATCAGTGAGTCGTCGAGGGGGCTGAGGGGCAATCAGCCCCAGCATTTT. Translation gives CAISESSRGLRGNQPQHF.

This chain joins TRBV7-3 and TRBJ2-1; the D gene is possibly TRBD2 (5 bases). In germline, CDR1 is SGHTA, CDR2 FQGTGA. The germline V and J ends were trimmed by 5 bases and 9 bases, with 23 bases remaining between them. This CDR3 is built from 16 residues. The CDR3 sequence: CASSPKAASMVGEQFF. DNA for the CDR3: TGTGCCAGCAGCCCGAAGGCTGCTAGCATGGTCGGTGAGCAGTTCTTC.

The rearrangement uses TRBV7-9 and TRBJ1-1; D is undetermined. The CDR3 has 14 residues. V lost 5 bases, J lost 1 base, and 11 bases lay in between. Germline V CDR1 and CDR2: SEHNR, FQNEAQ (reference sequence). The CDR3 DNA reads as TGTGCCAGCAGCCCGGGTTCTTGGAACACTGAAGCTTTCTTT. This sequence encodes CASSPGSWNTEAFF.

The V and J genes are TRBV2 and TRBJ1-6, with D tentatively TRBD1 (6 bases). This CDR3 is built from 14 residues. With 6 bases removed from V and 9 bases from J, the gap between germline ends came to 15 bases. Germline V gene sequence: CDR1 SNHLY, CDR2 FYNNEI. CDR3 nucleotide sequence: TGTGCCAGCAGGCCACAGGGAAATCCTTCACCCCTCCACTTT. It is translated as CASRPQGNPSPLHF.